Each of the 11 T cell receptor beta chains below was sequenced from the same sample in a study of identical twins. Each CDR3 protein is one row after TCRdb ran MiXCR on the 5' RACE reads. Of about 1.7 million distinct CDR3 sequences listed, around 33% are singletons. The sample consisted of cord blood. These receptors originate from a newborn girl in good health.

The chain combines TRBV3-1 with TRBJ2-1; the D gene could be TRBD1 or TRBD2 (6 bases each). The CDR3 is 17 amino acids. Germline lookup yields CDR1 LGHDT and CDR2 YNNKEL (reference sequence). With 1 base removed from V and 0 bases from J, the gap between germline ends came to 13 bases. Written as DNA, the CDR3 is TGTGCCAGCAGCCAAGGGGTCGGGGGCCTCTCCTACAATGAGCAGTTCTTC. Its translation is CASSQGVGGLSYNEQFF.

This clonotype was found many times. This chain connects TRBV5-1 to TRBJ1-1; D unresolved. The CDR3 totals 12 residues. V was cut by 3 bases and J by 3 bases, with 6 bases left in between. Germline V gene data show CDR1 as SGHRS and CDR2 as YFSETQ. The chain's CDR3 is CASSWGDTEAFF. As DNA, the CDR3 is TGCGCCAGCAGCTGGGGAGACACTGAAGCTTTCTTT. The complete variable domain, with remaining parts taken from reference TRBV5-1 and TRBJ1-1, reads KAGVTQTPRYLIKTRGQQVTLSCSPISGHRSVSWYQQTPGQGLQFLFEYFSETQRNKGNFPGRFSGRQFSNSRSEMNVSTLELGDSALYLCASSWGDTEAFFGQGTRLTVV.

The rearrangement links TRBV11-1 to TRBJ2-5; 8 nucleotides line up with TRBD2. This CDR3 comprises 16 residues. Germline CDR1 SGHAT, CDR2 FQDESV (reference sequence). The V segment lost 0 bases and the J segment 5 bases; nucleotides outside the gene matches: 8. The CDR3: CASSLAVAGLGETQYF. In nucleotides, the CDR3 is TGTGCCAGCAGCTTAGCCGTAGCGGGACTCGGCGAGACCCAGTACTTC.

V and J are TRBV27 and TRBJ2-7, with TRBD1 matching 7 bases. CDR3 size: 16 residues. The V and J ends lost 5 bases and 3 bases, in that order; junction bases with no gene match: 13. Looked up from germline, CDR1 is MNHEY and CDR2 is SMNVEV (reference sequence). DNA of the CDR3: TGTGCCAGCAGTCCCGGGACAGTCCATTCGATCTACGAGCAGTACTTC. Protein: CASSPGTVHSIYEQYF.

V is TRBV14 and J is TRBJ2-5; D is unresolved. Germline loops: CDR1 SGHDN, CDR2 FVKESK. The CDR3 has 12 residues. Trimming removed 1 base at V and 11 bases at J, with 11 bases between. CDR3 loop: CASSQVRTGQYF. The CDR3 DNA sequence: TGTGCCAGCAGCCAAGTCCGGACCGGGCAGTACTTC.

There are a few counts of this clonotype. The genes are TRBV11-2 and TRBJ2-4, with 8 bases matching TRBD1. The closer fit of TRBJ2-5 to the DNA end suggests the J call may be wrong. The CDR3 has 13 residues. Germline CDR1 and CDR2: SGHAT and FQNNGV. This CDR3 reads CASSFGDRMTQYF. The CDR3 bases are TGTGCCAGCAGCTTCGGGGACAGGATGACCCAGTACTTC.

V gene TRBV3-1 combines with J gene TRBJ2-1, with 9 bases identical to TRBD2. The V segment lost 6 bases and the J segment 5 bases; nucleotides outside the gene matches: 8. The CDR3 totals 15 residues. CDR1 and CDR2 from the germline V gene are LGHDT and YNNKEL (reference sequence). CDR3 loop: CASRPLSGGNNEQFF. CDR3 nucleotides: TGTGCCAGCAGACCCCTTAGCGGGGGTAACAATGAGCAGTTCTTC.

There are a few counts of this clonotype. The V call is TRBV9, the J call TRBJ2-5; 9 nucleotides line up with TRBD2. This CDR3 contains 18 residues. The J segment lost 11 bases and the V segment lost 0 bases, leaving 20 bases of the junction unmatched. Per germline, CDR1 SGDLS and CDR2 YYNGEE. CDR3 nucleotides: TGTGCCAGCAGCGTAGGTCCCTTGAGAGCGGGGGGCAGTTATGAGCAGTACTTC. It specifies CASSVGPLRAGGSYEQYF.

This clonotype was recorded a few times. The rearrangement links TRBV28 to TRBJ2-7, with 13 nucleotides matching TRBD2. TRBJ2-5 matches the DNA end more closely, so the J call is doubtful. This CDR3 comprises 17 residues. Germline assignment: CDR1 MDHEN and CDR2 SYDVKM. CDR3 coding DNA: TGTGCCAGCACGATGGGGACTAGCGGGAAGGGTAGGGAGACCCAGTACTTC. Translated, it gives CASTMGTSGKGRETQYF.

This clonotype appeared a few times. The rearrangement joins TRBV21-1 to TRBJ2-3. TRBV21-1 is a pseudogene segment. The CDR3 consists of 16 residues. CDR3 sequence reads: CASSKASRRSTDTQYF. CDR3 DNA sequence: TGTGCCAGCAGCAAGGCTAGCCGAAGGTCCACAGATACGCAGTATTTT.

This chain links TRBV30 with TRBJ1-5; TRBD1 might be the D (5 bases). Trimming removed 3 bases from V and 4 bases from J, with 13 bases in between. Germline V gene data show CDR1 as GTSNPN and CDR2 as SVGIG (reference sequence). The CDR3 is 14 amino acids. The CDR3 DNA reads TGTGCCTGGAGCGGAACAGGCATGAATCAGCCCCAGCATTTT. It yields the protein CAWSGTGMNQPQHF. The entire variable domain, with the rest obtained from reference TRBV30 and TRBJ1-5, is as follows: SQTIHQWPATLVQPVGSPLSLECTVEGTSNPNLYWYRQAAGRGLQLLFYSVGIGQISSEVPQNLSASRPQDRQFILSSKKLLLSDSGFYLCAWSGTGMNQPQHFGDGTRLSIL.